This TCR beta chain stems from a study of radiotherapy plus CTLA-4 blockade in lung cancer. The CDR3 covers 14 residues. The germline gives CDR1 MNHEY, CDR2 SVGAGI. V shed 6 bases and J 10 bases; nucleotides not matched to a gene: 10. Libraries were prepared by immunoSEQ multiplex PCR; TCRdb keeps only in-frame clonotypes and omits some of them. The sample yields roughly 50,000 clones, around four fifths seen once. On this clone: A much larger clonotype is one base distant, so this may be a read error.

The material was peripheral blood, obtained from a patient treated with radiotherapy plus ipilimumab. The TCR sequence derives from a human donor with non-small cell lung cancer who had stable disease on radiotherapy plus ipilimumab. V gene TRBV6-5 combines with J gene TRBJ2-7; 12 nucleotides agree with TRBD1. CDR3 residues: CASSYGTGGREQYF. The CDR3 DNA reads TGTGCCAGCAGCTACGGGACAGGGGGCAGGGAACAGTACTTC.